This entry lists 16 T cell receptor beta chains sequenced from one sample in a study of cytomegalovirus exposure and HLA in healthy donors. PCR used 60 Vbeta primers and 13 Jbeta primers. Using immunoSEQ multiplex PCR, the repertoire was profiled, and TCRdb retains in-frame clones only, with some absent. This table has 95,000 to 100,000 clones, more than 65% appearing once. Source material: PBMCs. These receptors were obtained from a human donor in good health.

The J gene is TRBJ2-2, the V gene TRBV15; weak D call: TRBD1 (6 bases). CDR1 is LNHNV, CDR2 YYDKDF, per germline (reference sequence). Trimming pared 0 bases from V and 5 bases from J, leaving 19 bases between. This CDR3 is built from 18 residues. The CDR3 sequence: CATSREGDQGLKTGELFF. CDR3 bases: TGTGCCACCAGCAGAGAGGGGGACCAGGGGTTGAAAACCGGGGAGCTGTTTTTT.

A word on this clone: The junction and the germline gene differ at one end; a read error may be behind it. The chain has TRBV5-1 and TRBJ2-1, with 13 bases fitting TRBD2. Germline lookup yields CDR1 SGHRS and CDR2 YFSETQ. This CDR3 comprises 15 residues. The CDR3: CAGSPGLAGVVEQFF. CDR3 bases: TGCGCCGGCAGCCCTGGACTAGCGGGAGTAGTTGAGCAGTTCTTC.

V gene TRBV6-1 combines with J gene TRBJ1-1; 8 bases line up with TRBD1. Losses at the gene ends were 4 bases for V and 5 bases for J; bases not matched to a gene: 9. CDR1 and CDR2 from the germline V gene are MNHNS and SASEGT. This CDR3 contains 15 residues. The CDR3 DNA follows: TGTGCCAGCAGTGCTAGCAGGGGGCGGGGGACTGAAGCTTTCTTT. It encodes CASSASRGRGTEAFF.

This clone occurred a few times. This chain connects TRBV6-5 to TRBJ1-1, with TRBD1 identical over 7 bases. V shed 4 bases, J shed 0 bases, and the junction held 5 bases outside the gene matches. Germline loops: CDR1 MNHEY, CDR2 SVGAGI. The CDR3 consists of 15 residues. In nucleotides, the CDR3 is TGTGCCAGCAGTTCGGGACAGTGGATGAACACTGAAGCTTTCTTT. Encoded protein: CASSSGQWMNTEAFF.

Comment on this clone: Mismatch with germline at one junction end may stem from a read error. The V call is TRBV10-3, the J call TRBJ1-2, with 8 bases lining up with TRBD1. From germline, CDR1 is ENHRY and CDR2 SYGVKD. The length of the CDR3 is 13 residues. The CDR3, as DNA: TGTGCCATCGGTGAGGACAGGGTCGGTGGCTACACCTTC. Residues: CAIGEDRVGGYTF.

This clone has just a few counts. This rearrangement joins TRBV6-1 to TRBJ1-3, with 7 nucleotides matching TRBD1. Germline loops: CDR1 MNHNS, CDR2 SASEGT. The CDR3 contains 16 residues. J was trimmed by 0 bases and V by 4 bases; bases with no gene match: 6. The CDR3 sequence: CASSVGQPFSGNTIYF. The CDR3 DNA is TGTGCCAGCAGTGTGGGACAGCCCTTCTCTGGAAACACCATATATTTT.

The rearrangement uses TRBV5-1 and TRBJ2-3, with 11 bases aligning to TRBD2. The CDR3 sequence is 17 residues long. Unmatched junction bases numbered 5, after V lost 1 base and J lost 1 base. Germline V gives CDR1 SGHRS, CDR2 YFSETQ. In DNA form, the CDR3 reads TGCGCCAGCAGCTTGACCAAGACTAGCGGGGGCACAGATACGCAGTATTTT. Its protein product is CASSLTKTSGGTDTQYF.

This chain uses TRBV29-1 with TRBJ1-5; D may be TRBD1 (5 bases). Per germline, CDR1 SQVTM and CDR2 ANQGSEA. The V end was cut by 6 bases, the J end by 2 bases, with 8 bases between. This CDR3 contains 12 residues. This CDR3 reads CSVGGGNQPQHF. CDR3 nucleotide sequence: TGCAGCGTCGGAGGGGGCAATCAGCCCCAGCATTTT.

This chain links TRBV6-1 with TRBJ1-6; 7 bases are shared with TRBD1. The CDR3 is 13 residues long. The V gene's germline CDR1 is MNHNS and CDR2 SASEGT. Trimming cost V 8 bases and J 6 bases; bases outside gene matches: 4. The CDR3 DNA reads TGTGCCAGCGAGGGACAGATTAATTCACCCCTCCACTTT. As protein: CASEGQINSPLHF.

V usage is TRBV5-1 and J usage is TRBJ2-3; 9 bases match TRBD2. J was trimmed by 4 bases and V by 4 bases; bases with no gene match: 4. This CDR3 is built from 14 residues. CDR1 and CDR2 (germline): SGHRS, YFSETQ. In DNA, the CDR3 is TGCGCCAGCAGCCCTGGACTAGCGTCAGATACGCAGTATTTT. Residues: CASSPGLASDTQYF. Combining the CDR3 with reference TRBV5-1 and TRBJ2-3 gives the whole variable domain KAGVTQTPRYLIKTRGQQVTLSCSPISGHRSVSWYQQTPGQGLQFLFEYFSETQRNKGNFPGRFSGRQFSNSRSEMNVSTLELGDSALYLCASSPGLASDTQYFGPGTRLTVL.

This chain links TRBV5-1 with TRBJ2-1; 9 bases align to TRBD1. The V and J ends lost 4 bases and 2 bases, in that order; junction bases with no gene match: 7. In germline, CDR1 is SGHRS, CDR2 YFSETQ. This CDR3 region has 16 residues. Written as DNA, the CDR3 is TGCGCCAGCAGCGGGGACCGGGACAGGGCCTACAATGAGCAGTTCTTC. It encodes CASSGDRDRAYNEQFF.

J is TRBJ1-1 and V is TRBV15; no clear D gene. This CDR3 contains 17 residues. Germline loops: CDR1 LNHNV, CDR2 YYDKDF (reference sequence). V shed 0 bases and J shed 4 bases, with 18 bases lying between them. The CDR3 DNA reads as TGTGCCACCAGCAGAGATGTGGGAGTGCGACGAGGCACTGAAGCTTTCTTT. Its protein is CATSRDVGVRRGTEAFF.

The J gene is TRBJ1-2, the V gene TRBV6-5, with a tentative D call TRBD1 (5 bases). The germline V gene has CDR1 MNHEY and CDR2 SVGAGI. Trimming left V 7 bases short and J 7 bases short, with 10 bases between. This CDR3 has 11 residues. CDR3 protein: CASKGLAGYTF. CDR3 in DNA: TGTGCCAGCAAGGGACTAGCTGGCTACACCTTC.

The J gene is TRBJ1-2, the V gene TRBV2; a weak D match, TRBD1 (6 bases). The CDR3 spans 11 residues. Trimming stripped 7 bases from V and 5 bases from J, with 8 bases between. Germline V gene lookup returns CDR1 SNHLY and CDR2 FYNNEI. CDR3 in amino acids: CASTDRYGYTF. The DNA of the CDR3 is TGTGCCAGCACCGACAGGTATGGCTACACCTTC. The full variable domain, its missing parts supplied by reference TRBV2 and TRBJ1-2, is EPEVTQTPSHQVTQMGQEVILRCVPISNHLYFYWYRQILGQKVEFLVSFYNNEISEKSEIFDDQFSVERPDGSNFTLKIRSTKLEDSAMYFCASTDRYGYTFGSGTRLTVV.

The rearrangement links TRBV14 to TRBJ2-1; maybe TRBD2 (6 bases). The CDR3 has 18 amino acids. V shed 4 bases and J shed 3 bases, with 22 bases lying between them. Per germline, CDR1 SGHDN and CDR2 FVKESK. CDR3 in amino acids: CASSPFRPRGPYYNEQFF. The CDR3 region has the DNA TGTGCCAGCAGCCCCTTTAGACCGCGGGGACCTTACTACAATGAGCAGTTCTTC.

In its sample, this clone was seen a few times. The chain employs TRBV18 and TRBJ2-7; 8 bases are shared with TRBD1. Germline values: CDR1 KGHSH, CDR2 LQKENI. The CDR3 length is 12 residues. The trim removed 6 bases at V and 4 bases at J, leaving 2 bases unmatched. CDR3 sequence (DNA): TGTGCCAGCTCCCGGACAGGGTACGAGCAGTACTTC. Translated, it gives CASSRTGYEQYF. The full variable domain, rest sourced from reference TRBV18 and TRBJ2-7, is NAGVMQNPRHLVRRRGQEARLRCSPMKGHSHVYWYRQLPEEGLKFMVYLQKENIIDESGMPKERFSAEFPKEGPSILRIQQVVRGDSAAYFCASSRTGYEQYFGPGTRLTVT.